These 27 T cell receptor beta chains came from one sample sequenced in a study of blood T cell repertoires in COVID-19. The table came from immunoSEQ multiplex PCR; TCRdb's copy has only in-frame clones and leaves some out. The table records roughly 180,000 clones, approximately 88% of them present only once. The sequencing input was peripheral blood. The receptor source for this set is a woman in her forties with COVID-19, enrolled during active disease.

The rearrangement links TRBV2 to TRBJ2-7, with a possible D match to TRBD2 (5 bases). This CDR3 has 13 amino acids. Germline assignment: CDR1 SNHLY and CDR2 FYNNEI. Trimming removed 4 bases at V and 6 bases at J, with 13 bases between. CDR3 nucleotide sequence: TGTGCCAGCAGTGTGGAGCTAGCCGGCGAGCAGTACTTC. Translated, it gives CASSVELAGEQYF.

The chain employs TRBV6-6 and TRBJ2-5; D gene ambiguous. This CDR3 is built from 10 residues. CDR1 and CDR2 (germline): MNHNY, SVGAGI (reference sequence). Trimming pared 6 bases from V and 5 bases from J, leaving 4 bases between. The CDR3 protein is CASRRETQYF. The CDR3 DNA reads TGTGCCAGCAGGAGGGAGACCCAGTACTTC.

This clone is a singleton in its sample. This chain links TRBV5-1 with TRBJ2-3; 9 bases are shared with TRBD2. The trim removed 5 bases at V and 2 bases at J, leaving 9 bases unmatched. This CDR3 comprises 16 residues. Germline V gene lookup returns CDR1 SGHRS and CDR2 YFSETQ. This CDR3 is CASRAVTSGNTDTQYF. The CDR3 bases are TGCGCCAGCAGGGCCGTGACTAGCGGCAACACAGATACGCAGTATTTT.

In this sample, this clone turned up once. The genes are TRBV7-5 and TRBJ2-3; TRBD1 was called by the table and not checked on the DNA. TRBV7-5 is marked as a pseudogene. There are 15 residues in the CDR3. CDR3: CVRSRRPSLTDTQYF. For the CDR3, the DNA is TGTGTCAGAAGCCGCAGGCCCTCTCTCACAGATACGCAGTATTTT.

J is TRBJ2-2 and V is TRBV11-2; 13 bases map to TRBD2. Losses at the gene ends were 5 bases for V and 8 bases for J; bases not matched to a gene: 11. Germline V lookup: CDR1 SGHAT, CDR2 FQNNGV. The CDR3 runs to 17 residues. The CDR3 here is CASSTPGLAGLVGELFF. The CDR3 DNA reads TGTGCCAGCAGCACCCCGGGACTAGCGGGATTGGTGGGGGAGCTGTTTTTT.

This CDR3 reads CSAGPINKQFF. As DNA, the CDR3 is TGCAGTGCTGGCCCAATCAACAAGCAGTTCTTC. This chain connects TRBV20-1 to TRBJ2-1, with D uncertain. Germline V gene data show CDR1 as DFQATT and CDR2 as SNEGSKA (reference sequence). V gave up 5 bases and J gave up 11 bases, with 13 bases separating them. The CDR3 spans 11 residues.

CDR3 loop: CASSRIRDRDSEKLFF. CDR3 nucleotide sequence: TGTGCCAGCAGTCGGATCCGGGACAGGGATTCAGAAAAACTGTTTTTT. This chain joins TRBV6-2 or TRBV6-3 and TRBJ1-4, with 9 bases matching TRBD1. The CDR3 length is 16 residues. The V gene's germline CDR1 is MNHEY and CDR2 SVGEGT. V gave up 5 bases and J gave up 8 bases; unmatched junction bases: 12.

CDR3 residues: CASGTSFGGQPQHF. The CDR3 coding sequence is TGTGCCAGCGGTACCTCATTTGGGGGCCAGCCCCAGCATTTT. This chain connects TRBV28 to TRBJ1-5, with D possibly being TRBD1 (6 bases). Looked up from germline, CDR1 is MDHEN and CDR2 is SYDVKM. The CDR3 covers 14 residues. V shed 8 bases and J shed 7 bases, with 18 bases lying between them.

The rearrangement links TRBV28 to TRBJ2-4; D may be TRBD1 (5 bases). The germline V gene has CDR1 MDHEN and CDR2 SYDVKM. CDR3 length: 16 residues. Trimming took 7 bases from V and 0 from J, leaving 16 bases between them. CDR3 protein: CASTPGLTTAKNIQYF. CDR3 coding DNA: TGTGCCAGCACCCCAGGGCTGACAACAGCCAAAAACATTCAGTACTTC.

V usage is TRBV6-5 and J usage is TRBJ1-6, with TRBD1 as a possible D gene (5 bases). The CDR3 totals 14 residues. V gave up 5 bases and J gave up 14 bases, with 19 bases separating them. Germline V gives CDR1 MNHEY, CDR2 SVGAGI. The DNA of the CDR3 is TGTGCCAGCAGTCACCCCTCGGAGGGGAGGACCCTCCACTTT. Encoded protein: CASSHPSEGRTLHF.

The chain combines TRBV10-1 with TRBJ2-1; 7 bases match TRBD2. This CDR3 is 16 amino acids long. Germline-derived CDR1 and CDR2 are WNHNN and SYGVQD (reference sequence). With V trimmed by 5 bases and J by 0 bases, 7 bases remained unmatched. This chain's CDR3 is CASSTLAGPSYNEQFF. CDR3 coding DNA: TGCGCCAGCAGTACTTTAGCGGGCCCCTCCTACAATGAGCAGTTCTTC.

This rearrangement joins TRBV29-1 to TRBJ1-3; unclear D gene. CDR3 length: 12 amino acids. V lost 5 bases and J lost 0, with 5 bases in between. Germline assignment: CDR1 SQVTM and CDR2 ANQGSEA. CDR3 nucleotides: TGCAGCGTTTACGGCTCTGGAAACACCATATATTTT. Amino acids: CSVYGSGNTIYF.

The chain links TRBV13 to TRBJ2-2; weak D call: TRBD1 (6 bases). V shed 5 bases and J shed 5 bases, with 12 bases lying between them. This CDR3 has 14 amino acids. Germline V CDR1 and CDR2: PRHDT, FYEKMQ (reference sequence). The CDR3 bases are TGTGCCAGCAGCCCCGGACAGACGACCGGGGAGCTGTTTTTT. Its protein product is CASSPGQTTGELFF. The full variable domain, with the rest looked up from reference TRBV13 and TRBJ2-2, is AAGVIQSPRHLIKEKRETATLKCYPIPRHDTVYWYQQGPGQDPQFLISFYEKMQSDKGSIPDRFSAQQFSDYHSELNMSSLELGDSALYFCASSPGQTTGELFFGEGSRLTVL.

The V call is TRBV11-3, the J call TRBJ2-1, with 11 bases aligning to TRBD2. The CDR3 is made up of 15 amino acids. CDR1 and CDR2 from the germline V gene are SGHNT and YENEEA. Germline trimming cut 0 bases from V and 9 bases from J; bases unmatched to any gene: 4. CDR3 in DNA: TGTGCCAGCAGCTTAGATAGCGGGAGGGGCCCTGAGCAGTTCTTC. This translates into CASSLDSGRGPEQFF. Full variable domain (remainder filled in from reference TRBV11-3 and TRBJ2-1): EAGVVQSPRYKIIEKKQPVAFWCNPISGHNTLYWYLQNLGQGPELLIRYENEEAVDDSQLPKDRFSAERLKGVDSTLKIQPAELGDSAVYLCASSLDSGRGPEQFFGPGTRLTVL.

The genes are TRBV12-3 or TRBV12-4 and TRBJ2-1, with TRBD2 as a possible D gene (5 bases). V was clipped by 3 bases and J by 15 bases, with 12 bases between them. CDR3 length: 11 amino acids. The CDR3 spells CASSFRGSLFF. CDR3 bases: TGTGCCAGCAGTTTTCGAGGGTCTCTGTTCTTC.

This chain uses TRBV14 with TRBJ1-5; D gene unclear. CDR1 is SGHDN and CDR2 is FVKESK in the germline V gene. V was trimmed by 0 bases and J by 9 bases, leaving 6 bases between them. The CDR3 covers 12 residues. The chain's CDR3 is CASSQDPGPQHF. CDR3 in DNA: TGTGCCAGCAGCCAAGATCCGGGGCCCCAGCATTTT.

The chain combines TRBV19 with TRBJ2-2; 9 positions agree with TRBD2. The J segment lost 7 bases and the V segment lost 3 bases, leaving 9 bases of the junction unmatched. The germline V gene has CDR1 LNHDA and CDR2 SQIVND (reference sequence). The CDR3 contains 16 residues. The CDR3 protein is CASSMRGTSKYGELFF. The CDR3 DNA is TGTGCCAGTAGTATGAGAGGGACTAGCAAGTACGGGGAGCTGTTTTTT.

The gene calls are TRBV4-1 and TRBJ1-2, with 7 bases that match TRBD1. Trimming removed 7 bases from V and 4 bases from J; junction bases left unmatched: 9. The CDR3 length is 14 residues. In germline, CDR1 is MGHRA, CDR2 YSYEKL. Here the CDR3 reads CASNTGEIGYGYTF. The CDR3 DNA sequence: TGCGCCAGCAATACAGGGGAAATCGGCTATGGCTACACCTTC.

The chain joins TRBV5-1 to TRBJ1-6; 8 bases map to TRBD1. V lost 4 bases, J lost 9 bases, and 9 bases stayed unmatched. Germline V gene data show CDR1 as SGHRS and CDR2 as YFSETQ. The CDR3 spans 15 residues. For the CDR3, the DNA is TGCGCCAGCAGCCCGGACAGGGCCCCGCTTTCACCCCTCCACTTT. As protein: CASSPDRAPLSPLHF. Together with reference TRBV5-1 and TRBJ1-6, the CDR3 gives the full variable domain: KAGVTQTPRYLIKTRGQQVTLSCSPISGHRSVSWYQQTPGQGLQFLFEYFSETQRNKGNFPGRFSGRQFSNSRSEMNVSTLELGDSALYLCASSPDRAPLSPLHFGNGTRLTVT.

The chain links TRBV9 to TRBJ2-3; the D is unclear. The V and J ends lost 0 bases and 2 bases respectively, with 10 bases between them. The CDR3 is 15 residues long. Per germline, CDR1 SGDLS and CDR2 YYNGEE. As DNA, the CDR3 is TGTGCCAGCAGCGTAGGCGGCAGTCCCACAGATACGCAGTATTTT. Amino acid sequence: CASSVGGSPTDTQYF.

The chain links TRBV18 to TRBJ2-6; 10 bases agree with TRBD1. Germline V lookup: CDR1 KGHSH, CDR2 LQKENI. The J segment lost 3 bases and the V segment lost 2 bases, leaving 7 bases of the junction unmatched. The CDR3 runs 18 residues. The CDR3 region has the DNA TGTGCCAGCTCACCAAATTCGGGACAGGGGATTGGGGCCAACGTCCTGACTTTC. It encodes CASSPNSGQGIGANVLTF. The variable domain in full, completed from reference TRBV18 and TRBJ2-6, reads NAGVMQNPRHLVRRRGQEARLRCSPMKGHSHVYWYRQLPEEGLKFMVYLQKENIIDESGMPKERFSAEFPKEGPSILRIQQVVRGDSAAYFCASSPNSGQGIGANVLTFGAGSRLTVL.

This chain joins TRBV5-1 and TRBJ1-5, with a possible D match to TRBD1 (6 bases). This CDR3 spans 16 amino acids. The germline CDR1 and CDR2 sequences are SGHRS and YFSETQ. Trimming pared 4 bases from V and 3 bases from J, leaving 17 bases between. The CDR3 reads CASSETGGKDNQPQHF. In DNA form, the CDR3 reads TGCGCCAGCAGCGAAACGGGGGGCAAGGACAATCAGCCCCAGCATTTT.

The table lists this clone with a count of one. This chain uses TRBV7-8 with TRBJ1-2, with 7 nucleotides matching TRBD1. V shed 5 bases, J shed 4 bases, and the junction held 13 bases outside the gene matches. CDR3 size: 16 residues. Germline-derived CDR1 and CDR2 are SGHVS and FQNEAQ. The CDR3 here is CASSPSRRQGVYGYTF. For the CDR3, the DNA is TGTGCCAGCAGCCCTTCCCGACGACAGGGAGTCTATGGCTACACCTTC.

The genes are TRBV11-2 and TRBJ2-7; unclear D gene. With 5 bases removed from V and 2 bases from J, the gap between germline ends came to 4 bases. CDR3 length: 11 residues. Germline V gene sequence: CDR1 SGHAT, CDR2 FQNNGV. CDR3 sequence reads: CASSVTYEQYF. In DNA, the CDR3 is TGTGCCAGCAGCGTCACCTACGAGCAGTACTTC.

The V call is TRBV18, the J call TRBJ2-5; TRBD1 matches 11 bases. J gave up 4 bases and V 2 bases, and 3 bases lay outside the gene matches. This CDR3 has 15 residues. Per the germline V gene, CDR1 is KGHSH and CDR2 is LQKENI. The CDR3 loop reads CASSPSDRGPETQYF. CDR3 nucleotide sequence: TGTGCCAGCTCACCATCGGACAGGGGGCCAGAGACCCAGTACTTC.

This chain links TRBV7-9 with TRBJ1-2; no clear D. Trimming shortened V by 3 bases and J by 5 bases, and 10 bases separated the two germline ends. CDR1 is SEHNR, CDR2 FQNEAQ, per germline (reference sequence). The CDR3 spans 13 residues. CDR3 in amino acids: CASSLAAGYGYTF. Here the CDR3 DNA reads TGTGCCAGCAGCTTGGCGGCGGGGTATGGCTACACCTTC. The full variable domain, completed using reference TRBV7-9 and TRBJ1-2, is DTGVSQNPRHKITKRGQNVTFRCDPISEHNRLYWYRQTLGQGPEFLTYFQNEAQLEKSRLLSDRFSAERPKGSFSTLEIQRTEQGDSAMYLCASSLAAGYGYTFGSGTRLTVV.

The rearrangement joins TRBV5-1 to TRBJ1-2; 8 bases align to TRBD1. The germline CDR1 and CDR2 sequences are SGHRS and YFSETQ. The junction had 12 bases not matched to a gene; V was cut back by 0 bases and J by 5 bases. CDR3 length: 17 amino acids. The CDR3 sequence is CASSLEAGGTGLYGYTF. The CDR3 DNA sequence: TGCGCCAGCAGCTTGGAGGCCGGTGGGACAGGCCTTTATGGCTACACCTTC.